The sequence of this T cell receptor beta chain was determined in a study of blood T cells in healthy people across ages. Study summary: Template switching recovered approximately one barcoded beta molecule for every two T cells.

V lost 0 bases and J lost 2, with 11 bases in between. Germline-derived CDR1 and CDR2 are SGDLS and YYNGEE. The CDR3 is 16 amino acids. Primed by a sample-barcoded 5' primer and a J-beta primer mix, a second PCR proceeded for roughly 6 to 12 cycles. TCRdb recomputed calls from the 5' RACE reads with MiXCR, one row per CDR3 protein. The table lists about 800,000 distinct CDR3 sequences, approximately 25% of them singletons. This clonotype has just a few counts. This sample also appeared in a second study, on T cells of mothers and their children. In that study: Samples were obtained from three healthy Caucasian mothers and their six children. cDNA was synthesized from all extracted RNA at about 1.4 ug per reaction. Thymic selection molds TCR recombination output in a comparable way in related and unrelated pairs.

The TCR comes from a boy between 10 and 17 years old in good health. Material: blood. The V and J genes are TRBV9 and TRBJ2-2; D remains ambiguous. The CDR3 DNA is TGTGCCAGCAGCGTAGGAATCGGTAGCAACACCGGGGAGCTGTTTTTT. Encoded protein: CASSVGIGSNTGELFF.